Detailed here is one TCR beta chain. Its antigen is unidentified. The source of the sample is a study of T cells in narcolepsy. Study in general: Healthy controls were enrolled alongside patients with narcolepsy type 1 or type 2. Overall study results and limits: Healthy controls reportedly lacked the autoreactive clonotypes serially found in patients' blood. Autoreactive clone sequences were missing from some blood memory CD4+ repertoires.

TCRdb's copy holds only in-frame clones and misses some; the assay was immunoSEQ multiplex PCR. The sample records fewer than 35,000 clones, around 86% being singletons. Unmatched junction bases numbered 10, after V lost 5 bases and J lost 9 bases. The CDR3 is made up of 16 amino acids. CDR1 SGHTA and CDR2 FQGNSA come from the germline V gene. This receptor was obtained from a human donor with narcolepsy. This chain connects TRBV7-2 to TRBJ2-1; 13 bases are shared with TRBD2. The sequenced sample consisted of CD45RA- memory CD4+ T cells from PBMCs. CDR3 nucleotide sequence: TGTGCCAGCAGCCCAAGACTAGCGGGGGGCCGTAGTGAGCAGTTCTTC. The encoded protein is CASSPRLAGGRSEQFF.